The clone carrying this TCR beta chain turned up a few times. The antigen remains undetermined. MiXCR, applied by TCRdb to the reads, yields one record per CDR3 protein. Of some 320,000 distinct CDR3 sequences listed, 9% to 9.5% are singletons. The data derive from a study of T cell repertoires in cytomegalovirus infection. Study background: Shared public TCR beta signatures pointed to both CMV infection and a matching HLA type. Whole-study findings and limits: The cumulative frequency of public TCR beta families identified carriers of CMV plus the relevant HLA. The study found HLA-C-restricted CMV-specific TCR beta clonotypes dominating the ex vivo response.

CDR3 length: 15 amino acids. V dropped 5 bases and J dropped 6 bases, with 17 bases sitting between them. Germline values: CDR1 LNHDA, CDR2 SQIVND (reference sequence). The V gene is TRBV19, the J gene TRBJ1-5, with D perhaps TRBD1 (6 bases). Material for sequencing was PBMCs. The TCR was taken from a human donor in good health (CMV status not recorded). Some clones in this sample may be carry-over from other donors' samples. CDR3 loop: CASSPGRGQPQPQHF. CDR3 DNA sequence: TGTGCCAGTAGTCCCGGCAGGGGCCAACCTCAGCCCCAGCATTTT. The full variable domain, its missing parts supplied by reference TRBV19 and TRBJ1-5, is DGGITQSPKYLFRKEGQNVTLSCEQNLNHDAMYWYRQDPGQGLRLIYYSQIVNDFQKGDIAEGYSVSREKKESFPLTVTSAQKNPTAFYLCASSPGRGQPQPQHFGDGTRLSIL.